One and the same sample provided the 11 T cell receptor beta chains below, sequenced in a study of blood T cells in healthy people across ages. A second PCR, run for about 6 to 11 cycles, used a sample-barcoded 5' primer plus a J-beta primer mix. Each CDR3 protein gets one entry after TCRdb re-called the 5' RACE reads with MiXCR. The table lists hundreds of thousands of distinct CDR3 sequences, roughly 29% of them singletons. The sequenced material came from blood. Every receptor here comes from a woman in her 70s in good health.

This clonotype was seen a handful of times. The V call is TRBV5-1, the J call TRBJ2-5; TRBD1 matches 7 bases. Germline trimming cut 3 bases from V and 3 bases from J; bases unmatched to any gene: 8. The length of the CDR3 is 15 residues. CDR1 SGHRS and CDR2 YFSETQ come from the germline V gene. The DNA of the CDR3 is TGCGCCAGCAGCTCGACCGGGACAGCCAAAGAGACCCAGTACTTC. Translating gives CASSSTGTAKETQYF.

The J gene is TRBJ2-2, the V gene TRBV7-8, with no clear D. Trimming cost V 4 bases and J 4 bases, with 10 bases left between them. Germline-derived CDR1 and CDR2 are SGHVS and FQNEAQ. The CDR3 runs 14 residues. Here the CDR3 DNA reads TGTGCCAGCAGCTCACGATTAATCACCGGGGAGCTGTTTTTT. Its translation: CASSSRLITGELFF.

The V and J genes are TRBV27 and TRBJ1-5; D might be TRBD1 (5 bases). Trimming removed 3 bases from V and 5 bases from J, with 14 bases in between. The V gene's germline CDR1 is MNHEY and CDR2 SMNVEV (reference sequence). This CDR3 has 15 residues. The CDR3 region has the DNA TGTGCCAGCAGTTTGGGATCTGGGGGGGATCAGCCCCAGCATTTT. Translated, it gives CASSLGSGGDQPQHF.

This clonotype occurred a few times. V usage is TRBV28 and J usage is TRBJ2-5; TRBD2 matches at 11 bases. In germline, CDR1 is MDHEN, CDR2 SYDVKM. The CDR3 is 16 amino acids. The J segment lost 2 bases and the V segment lost 6 bases, leaving 8 bases of the junction unmatched. CDR3 sequence reads: CASRRTSGWGQETQYF. DNA of the CDR3: TGTGCCAGCAGGCGGACTAGCGGGTGGGGACAAGAGACCCAGTACTTC.

There are a few counts of this clonotype. The chain links TRBV12-3 or TRBV12-4 to TRBJ1-2; D remains unclear. The germline V and J ends were trimmed by 6 bases and 8 bases, with 10 bases remaining between them. CDR3 size: 11 residues. CDR3 coding DNA: TGTGCCAGCAGCCGAGCTAGGGGCTACACCTTC. It translates to CASSRARGYTF.

This clonotype was recorded a few times. This chain joins TRBV5-1 and TRBJ2-5; the D gene is possibly TRBD2 (6 bases). This CDR3 contains 15 residues. Per germline, CDR1 SGHRS and CDR2 YFSETQ. Trimming left V 3 bases short and J 9 bases short, with 21 bases between. CDR3 DNA: TGCGCCAGCAGCTCCTGGGACCTAGGAACGGGGGCCCAGTACTTC. This encodes CASSSWDLGTGAQYF.

This chain connects TRBV29-1 to TRBJ2-4; TRBD2 agrees at 8 bases. Germline CDR1 and CDR2: SQVTM and ANQGSEA. This CDR3 comprises 15 residues. J was trimmed by 3 bases and V by 3 bases; bases with no gene match: 7. The CDR3 spells CSVEGLVGVKNIQYF. In nucleotides, the CDR3 is TGCAGCGTTGAGGGACTAGTAGGGGTCAAAAACATTCAGTACTTC.

This chain links TRBV9 with TRBJ2-3, with D perhaps matching TRBD2 (6 bases). CDR1 is SGDLS and CDR2 is YYNGEE in the germline V gene. The germline V and J ends were trimmed by 0 bases and 0 bases, with 8 bases remaining between them. The CDR3 has 15 amino acids. The CDR3: CASSVVGGSTDTQYF. As DNA, the CDR3 is TGTGCCAGCAGCGTAGTTGGAGGGAGCACAGATACGCAGTATTTT.

The V and J genes are TRBV20-1 and TRBJ2-3; possible D gene TRBD2, 6 bases. V was pared by 1 base and J by 4 bases, with 15 bases between. Looked up from germline, CDR1 is DFQATT and CDR2 is SNEGSKA (reference sequence). The CDR3 has 15 amino acids. CDR3 sequence: CSARGSTGASDTQYF. The CDR3 bases are TGCAGTGCTAGAGGGTCAACGGGAGCCTCAGATACGCAGTATTTT.

This clonotype appeared a few times. The rearrangement joins TRBV20-1 to TRBJ2-5; D call uncertain. The DNA end is more similar to TRBJ2-7, so the J call may be wrong. CDR1 DFQATT and CDR2 SNEGSKA come from the germline V gene (reference sequence). This CDR3 has 10 residues. CDR3 nucleotides: TGCAGTGCTCTCTCCTACGAGCAGTACTTC. Translating gives CSALSYEQYF.

This chain connects TRBV12-3 or TRBV12-4 to TRBJ2-1; maybe TRBD2 (6 bases). CDR3 length: 14 residues. Between the trimmed V and J ends, which lost 1 base and 15 bases, there was a span of 19 bases. The CDR3 reads CASSLGVADDRPFF. CDR3 sequence (DNA): TGTGCCAGCAGTTTAGGAGTAGCGGACGATAGACCGTTCTTC.